Sequencing of this T cell receptor beta chain was carried out in a study of blood T cell repertoires in COVID-19. The overall study: Nucleic acid was either cDNA or gDNA, and it came from T cells, B-cell-depleted T cells, or PBMCs.

Study processing details: Reference gene primer amplification yielded estimated nucleated cell counts. Sequencing was performed with immunoSEQ multiplex PCR; in TCRdb, only in-frame clones are kept and a portion is missing. From that table come the V and J calls and clone size; the DNA was used to work out D and trimming. The data hold 410,000 or so clones, with about nine tenths observed a single time. Trimming cost V 6 bases and J 10 bases, with 13 bases left between them. CDR1 is MDHEN, CDR2 SYDVKM, per germline. This CDR3 has 12 residues. This clonotype originated in a woman in her 30s with active or convalescent COVID-19. The specimen was peripheral blood. The J gene is TRBJ2-1, the V gene TRBV28, with D perhaps matching TRBD1 (5 bases). CDR3 DNA sequence: TGTGCCAGCAGGACCCCGACAGCCGAGCAGTTCTTC. Protein sequence: CASRTPTAEQFF.